This T cell receptor beta chain comes out of a study of molecular identifiers for immune sequencing clone quantification. The study's findings and limits: Clones that exceeded 20 RNA copies held over 99% of effector molecules, yet under 1% in naive cells. Identical TCR molecules can share a barcode, and this sharing could underestimate highly expanded clone sizes.

The CDR3 has 11 residues. TCRdb reprocessed the PCR reads via MiXCR and lists one record per CDR3 protein. The table records roughly 93,000 distinct CDR3 sequences, roughly 19% of them present only once. As for this clonotype: Its antigen remains unknown. Germline is not matched at one junction end, which may reflect a read error.

Material for sequencing was naive CD8+ T cells from blood, with Jurkat cell RNA spiked in. The subset denotes: FACS-sorted CD8+CD4-CCR7+CD45RA+ naive T cells. The V and J genes are TRBV23-1 and TRBJ2-4, with a possible D match to TRBD2 (6 bases). TRBV23-1 is classed as an ORF, of uncertain function. This sequence originates from a human donor in good health. Some libraries in this study had Jurkat cell RNA spiked in. The CDR3 nucleotides are TGCGCCAGCAGGCAGCCGTTGGGGGGAAACTTC. This gives the protein CASRQPLGGNF.